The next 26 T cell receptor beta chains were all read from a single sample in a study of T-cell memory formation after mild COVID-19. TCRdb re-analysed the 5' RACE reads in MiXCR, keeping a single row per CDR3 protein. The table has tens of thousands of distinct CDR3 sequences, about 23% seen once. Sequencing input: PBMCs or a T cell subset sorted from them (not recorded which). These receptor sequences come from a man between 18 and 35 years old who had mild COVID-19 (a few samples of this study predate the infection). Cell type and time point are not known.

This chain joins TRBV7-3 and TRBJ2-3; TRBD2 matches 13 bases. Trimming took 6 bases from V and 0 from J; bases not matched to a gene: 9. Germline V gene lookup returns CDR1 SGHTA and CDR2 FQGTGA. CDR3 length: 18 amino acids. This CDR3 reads CASSNGLAGDSSTDTQYF. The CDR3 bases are TGTGCCAGCAGTAACGGACTAGCGGGGGATTCTAGCACAGATACGCAGTATTTT.

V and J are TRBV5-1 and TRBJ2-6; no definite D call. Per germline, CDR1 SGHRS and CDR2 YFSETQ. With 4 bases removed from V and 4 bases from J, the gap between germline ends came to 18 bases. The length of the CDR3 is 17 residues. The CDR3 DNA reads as TGCGCCAGCAGCGCGGCAGCCCATATAACGGGGGCCAACGTCCTGACTTTC. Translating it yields CASSAAAHITGANVLTF.

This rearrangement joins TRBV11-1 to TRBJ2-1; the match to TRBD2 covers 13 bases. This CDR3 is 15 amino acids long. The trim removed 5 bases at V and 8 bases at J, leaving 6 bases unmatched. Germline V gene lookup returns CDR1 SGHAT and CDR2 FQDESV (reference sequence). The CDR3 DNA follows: TGTGCCAGCAGCGACACTAGCGGGGGGGTCGATGAGCAGTTCTTC. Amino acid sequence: CASSDTSGGVDEQFF.

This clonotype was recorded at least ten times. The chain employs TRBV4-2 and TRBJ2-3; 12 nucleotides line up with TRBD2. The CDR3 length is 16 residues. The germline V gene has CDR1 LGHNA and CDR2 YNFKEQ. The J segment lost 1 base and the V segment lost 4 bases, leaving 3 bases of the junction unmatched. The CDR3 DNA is TGTGCCAGCAGCCCCTGGACTAGCGGGGGCACAGATACGCAGTATTTT. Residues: CASSPWTSGGTDTQYF.

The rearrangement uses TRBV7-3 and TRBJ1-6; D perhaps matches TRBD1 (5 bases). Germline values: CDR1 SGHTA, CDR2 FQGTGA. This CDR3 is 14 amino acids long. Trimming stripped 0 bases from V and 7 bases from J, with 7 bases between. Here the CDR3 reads CASSLTRGNSPLHF. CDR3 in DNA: TGTGCCAGCAGCTTAACACGGGGGAATTCACCCCTCCACTTT.

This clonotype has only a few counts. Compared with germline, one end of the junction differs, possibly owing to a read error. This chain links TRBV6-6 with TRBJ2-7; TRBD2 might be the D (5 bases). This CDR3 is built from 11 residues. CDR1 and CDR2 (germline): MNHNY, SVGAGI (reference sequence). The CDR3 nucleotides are TGTGCGAGCACGGGAAGTTTGGAGCAGTACTTC. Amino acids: CASTGSLEQYF.

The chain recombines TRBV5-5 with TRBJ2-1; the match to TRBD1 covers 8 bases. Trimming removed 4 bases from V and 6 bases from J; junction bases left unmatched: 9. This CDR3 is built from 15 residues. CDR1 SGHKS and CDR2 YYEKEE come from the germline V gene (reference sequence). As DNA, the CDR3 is TGTGCCAGCAGCCCAGGACAGGGCCCCCTCAATGAGCAGTTCTTC. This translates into CASSPGQGPLNEQFF.

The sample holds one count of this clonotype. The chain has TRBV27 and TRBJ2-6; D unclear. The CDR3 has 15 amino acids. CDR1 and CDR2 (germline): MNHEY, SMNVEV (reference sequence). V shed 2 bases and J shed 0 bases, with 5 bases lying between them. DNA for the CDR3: TGTGCCAGCAGTTTAGGAGTCTCTGGGGCCAACGTCCTGACTTTC. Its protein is CASSLGVSGANVLTF.

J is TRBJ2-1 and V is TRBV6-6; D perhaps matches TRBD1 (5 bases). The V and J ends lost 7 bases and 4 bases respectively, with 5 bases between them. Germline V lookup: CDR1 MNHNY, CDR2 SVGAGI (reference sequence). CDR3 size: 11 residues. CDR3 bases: TGTGCCAGCAAGGGGTACAATGAGCAGTTCTTC. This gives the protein CASKGYNEQFF.

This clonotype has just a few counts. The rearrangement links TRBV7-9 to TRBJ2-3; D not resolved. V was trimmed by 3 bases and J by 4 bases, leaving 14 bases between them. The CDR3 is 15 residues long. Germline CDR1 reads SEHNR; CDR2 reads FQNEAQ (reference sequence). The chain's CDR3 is CASSFLRSGADTQYF. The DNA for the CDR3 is TGTGCCAGCAGCTTTCTGCGGAGTGGGGCAGATACGCAGTATTTT. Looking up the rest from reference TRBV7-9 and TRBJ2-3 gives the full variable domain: DTGVSQNPRHKITKRGQNVTFRCDPISEHNRLYWYRQTLGQGPEFLTYFQNEAQLEKSRLLSDRFSAERPKGSFSTLEIQRTEQGDSAMYLCASSFLRSGADTQYFGPGTRLTVL.

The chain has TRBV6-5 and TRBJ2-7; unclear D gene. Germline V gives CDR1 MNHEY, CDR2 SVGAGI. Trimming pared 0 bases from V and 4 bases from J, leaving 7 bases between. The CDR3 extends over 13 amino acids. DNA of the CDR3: TGTGCCAGCAGTTACTCGGACGGGTACGAGCAGTACTTC. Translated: CASSYSDGYEQYF.

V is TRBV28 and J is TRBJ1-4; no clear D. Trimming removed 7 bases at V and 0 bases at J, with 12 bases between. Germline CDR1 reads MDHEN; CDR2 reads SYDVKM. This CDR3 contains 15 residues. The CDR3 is CASKESPATNEKLFF. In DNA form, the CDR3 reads TGTGCCAGCAAAGAGAGCCCCGCAACTAATGAAAAACTGTTTTTT.

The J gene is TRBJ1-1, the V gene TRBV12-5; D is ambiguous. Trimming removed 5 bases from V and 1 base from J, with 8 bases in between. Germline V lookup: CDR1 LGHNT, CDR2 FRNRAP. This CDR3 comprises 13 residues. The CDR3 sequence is CASGLGPNTEAFF. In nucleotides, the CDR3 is TGTGCTAGTGGTCTCGGTCCGAACACTGAAGCTTTCTTT. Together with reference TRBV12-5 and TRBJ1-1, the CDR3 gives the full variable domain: DARVTQTPRHKVTEMGQEVTMRCQPILGHNTVFWYRQTMMQGLELLAYFRNRAPLDDSGMPKDRFSAEMPDATLATLKIQPSEPRDSAVYFCASGLGPNTEAFFGQGTRLTVV.

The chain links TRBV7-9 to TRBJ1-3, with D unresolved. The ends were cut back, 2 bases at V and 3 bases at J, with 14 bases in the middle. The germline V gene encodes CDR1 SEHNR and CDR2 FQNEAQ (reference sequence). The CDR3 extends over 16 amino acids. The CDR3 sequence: CASSLSQPGLGNTIYF. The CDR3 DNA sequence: TGTGCCAGCAGCTTAAGCCAGCCCGGCCTTGGAAACACCATATATTTT.

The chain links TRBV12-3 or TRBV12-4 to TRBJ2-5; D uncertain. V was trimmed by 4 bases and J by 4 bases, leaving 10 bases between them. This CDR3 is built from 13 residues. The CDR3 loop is CASSSEFRETQYF. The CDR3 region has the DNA TGTGCCAGCAGTTCCGAGTTCCGAGAGACCCAGTACTTC.

CDR3 DNA sequence: TGTGCCAGCAGCCCAGGCGGGGGGCCCCACGAGCAGTTCTTC. Translated, it gives CASSPGGGPHEQFF. This chain joins TRBV7-9 and TRBJ2-1; 8 bases match TRBD2. Germline V CDR1 and CDR2: SEHNR, FQNEAQ (reference sequence). V dropped 5 bases and J dropped 10; count of bases not matched to a gene: 10. The CDR3 is 14 residues long.

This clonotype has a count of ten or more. CDR3 nucleotides: TGTGCCAGCAGCTTAGAAGACGTGATGTATGGCTACACCTTC. This sequence encodes CASSLEDVMYGYTF. The chain uses TRBV7-2 and TRBJ1-2; D not certain. Germline CDR1 is SGHTA and CDR2 is FQGNSA. V shed 1 base and J shed 5 bases, with 11 bases lying between them. The CDR3 is 14 residues long. Together with reference TRBV7-2 and TRBJ1-2, the CDR3 gives the full variable domain: GAGVSQSPSNKVTEKGKDVELRCDPISGHTALYWYRQSLGQGLEFLIYFQGNSAPDKSGLPSDRFSAERTGGSVSTLTIQRTQQEDSAVYLCASSLEDVMYGYTFGSGTRLTVV.

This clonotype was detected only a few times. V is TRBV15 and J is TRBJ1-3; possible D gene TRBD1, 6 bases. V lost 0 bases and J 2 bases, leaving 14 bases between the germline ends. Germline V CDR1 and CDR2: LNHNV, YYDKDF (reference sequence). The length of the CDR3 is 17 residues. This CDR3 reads CATSRDRGLSAGNTIYF. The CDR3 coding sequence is TGTGCCACCAGCAGAGACAGGGGACTTAGCGCTGGAAACACCATATATTTT.

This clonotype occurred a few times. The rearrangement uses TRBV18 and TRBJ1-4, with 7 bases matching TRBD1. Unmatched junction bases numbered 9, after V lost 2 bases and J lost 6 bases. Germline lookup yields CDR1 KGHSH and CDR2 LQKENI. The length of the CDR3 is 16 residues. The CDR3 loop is CASSPNPDRMDEKLFF. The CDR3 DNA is TGTGCCAGCTCACCAAACCCGGACAGGATGGATGAAAAACTGTTTTTT.

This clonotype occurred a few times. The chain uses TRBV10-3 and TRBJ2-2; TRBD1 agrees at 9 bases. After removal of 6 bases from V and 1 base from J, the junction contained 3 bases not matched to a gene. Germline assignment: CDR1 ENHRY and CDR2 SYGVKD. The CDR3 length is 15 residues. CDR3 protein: CAISKDRGNTGELFF. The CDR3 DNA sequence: TGTGCCATCAGCAAGGACAGGGGGAACACCGGGGAGCTGTTTTTT.

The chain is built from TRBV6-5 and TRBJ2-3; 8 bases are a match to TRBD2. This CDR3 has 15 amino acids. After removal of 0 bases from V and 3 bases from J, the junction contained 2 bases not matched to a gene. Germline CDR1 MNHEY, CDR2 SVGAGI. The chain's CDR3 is CASSYSTSGTDTQYF. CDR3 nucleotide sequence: TGTGCCAGCAGTTACTCAACTAGCGGAACAGATACGCAGTATTTT.

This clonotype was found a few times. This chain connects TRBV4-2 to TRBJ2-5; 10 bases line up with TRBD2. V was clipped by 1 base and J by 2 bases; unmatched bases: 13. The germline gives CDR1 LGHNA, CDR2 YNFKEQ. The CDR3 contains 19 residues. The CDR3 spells CASSQGSSLAGRVQETQYF. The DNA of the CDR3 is TGTGCCAGCAGCCAAGGATCATCACTAGCGGGAAGGGTTCAAGAGACCCAGTACTTC.

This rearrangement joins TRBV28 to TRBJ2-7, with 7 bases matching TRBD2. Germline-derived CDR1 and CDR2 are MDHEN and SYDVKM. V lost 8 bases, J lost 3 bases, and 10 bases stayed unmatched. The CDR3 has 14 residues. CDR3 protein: CASGGGESRYEQYV. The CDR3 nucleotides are TGTGCCAGCGGTGGGGGGGAATCGCGCTACGAGCAGTACGTC.

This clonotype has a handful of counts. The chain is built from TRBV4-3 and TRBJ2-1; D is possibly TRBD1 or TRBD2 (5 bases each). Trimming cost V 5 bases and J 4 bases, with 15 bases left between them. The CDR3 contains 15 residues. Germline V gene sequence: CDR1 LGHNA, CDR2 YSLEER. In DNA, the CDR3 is TGCGCCAGCAGCGGTGGGACGGCCCGATACAATGAGCAGTTCTTC. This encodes CASSGGTARYNEQFF.

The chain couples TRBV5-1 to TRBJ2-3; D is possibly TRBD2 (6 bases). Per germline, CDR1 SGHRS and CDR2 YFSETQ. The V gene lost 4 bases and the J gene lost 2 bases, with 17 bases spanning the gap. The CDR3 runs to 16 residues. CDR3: CASSPEGRLVTDTQYF. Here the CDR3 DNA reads TGCGCCAGCAGCCCGGAGGGACGGCTGGTCACAGATACGCAGTATTTT.

The CDR3 sequence: CASSVGRVTDEQFF. CDR3 DNA: TGTGCCAGCAGCGTAGGAAGGGTTACCGATGAGCAGTTCTTC. This chain uses TRBV9 with TRBJ2-1; D is ambiguous. Germline CDR1 SGDLS, CDR2 YYNGEE. V was pared by 0 bases and J by 8 bases, with 12 bases between. CDR3 length: 14 residues.